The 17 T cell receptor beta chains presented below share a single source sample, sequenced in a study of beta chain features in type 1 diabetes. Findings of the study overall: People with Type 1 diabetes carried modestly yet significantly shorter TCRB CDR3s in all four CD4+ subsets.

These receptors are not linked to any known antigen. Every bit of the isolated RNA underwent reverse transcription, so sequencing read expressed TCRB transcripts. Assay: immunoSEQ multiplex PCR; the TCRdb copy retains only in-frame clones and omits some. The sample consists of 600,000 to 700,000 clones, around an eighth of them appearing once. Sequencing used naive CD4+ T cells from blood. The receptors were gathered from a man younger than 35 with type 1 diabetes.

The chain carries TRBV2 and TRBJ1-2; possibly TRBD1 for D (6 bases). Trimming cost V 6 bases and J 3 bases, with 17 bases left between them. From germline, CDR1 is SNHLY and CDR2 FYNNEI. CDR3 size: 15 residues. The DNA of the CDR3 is TGTGCCAGCAGCGGGCGGACAGACGGACACTATGGCTACACCTTC. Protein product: CASSGRTDGHYGYTF.

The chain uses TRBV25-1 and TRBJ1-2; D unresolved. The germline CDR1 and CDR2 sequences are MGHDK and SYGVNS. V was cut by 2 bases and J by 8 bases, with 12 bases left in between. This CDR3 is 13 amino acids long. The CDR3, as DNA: TGTGCCAGCAGTGAAGGGGATTTCGGCGGCTACACCTTC. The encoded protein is CASSEGDFGGYTF.

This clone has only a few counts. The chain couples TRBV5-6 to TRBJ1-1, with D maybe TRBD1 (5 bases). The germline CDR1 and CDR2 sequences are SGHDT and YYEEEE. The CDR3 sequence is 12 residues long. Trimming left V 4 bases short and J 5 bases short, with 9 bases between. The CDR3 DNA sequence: TGTGCCAGCAGCACGGGGGTGACTGAAGCTTTCTTT. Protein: CASSTGVTEAFF.

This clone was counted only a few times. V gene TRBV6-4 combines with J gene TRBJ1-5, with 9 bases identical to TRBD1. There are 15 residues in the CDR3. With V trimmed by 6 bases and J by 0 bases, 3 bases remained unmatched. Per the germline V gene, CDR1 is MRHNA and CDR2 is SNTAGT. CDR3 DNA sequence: TGTGCCAGCAGAGAGACAGGGGGTAGCAATCAGCCCCAGCATTTT. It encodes CASRETGGSNQPQHF.

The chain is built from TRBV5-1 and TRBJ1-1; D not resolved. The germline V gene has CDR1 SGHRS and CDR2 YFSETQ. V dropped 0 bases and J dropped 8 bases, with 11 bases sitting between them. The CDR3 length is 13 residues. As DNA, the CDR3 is TGCGCCAGCAGCTTGGACAGTTTAGAGGAAGCTTTCTTT. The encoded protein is CASSLDSLEEAFF.

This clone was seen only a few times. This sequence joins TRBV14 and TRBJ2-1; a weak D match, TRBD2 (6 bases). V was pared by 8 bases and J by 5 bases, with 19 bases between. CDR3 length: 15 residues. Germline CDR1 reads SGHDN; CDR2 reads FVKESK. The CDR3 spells CASRAGQGVDNEQFF. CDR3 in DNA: TGTGCCAGCCGCGCGGGGCAGGGCGTGGACAATGAGCAGTTCTTC.

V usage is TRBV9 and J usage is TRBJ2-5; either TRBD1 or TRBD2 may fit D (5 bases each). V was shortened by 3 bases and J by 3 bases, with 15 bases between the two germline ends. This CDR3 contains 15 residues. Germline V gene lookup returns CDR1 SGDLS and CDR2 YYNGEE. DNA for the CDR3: TGTGCCAGCAGCGATCGTGGGGGTGGCGAAGAGACCCAGTACTTC. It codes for CASSDRGGGEETQYF.

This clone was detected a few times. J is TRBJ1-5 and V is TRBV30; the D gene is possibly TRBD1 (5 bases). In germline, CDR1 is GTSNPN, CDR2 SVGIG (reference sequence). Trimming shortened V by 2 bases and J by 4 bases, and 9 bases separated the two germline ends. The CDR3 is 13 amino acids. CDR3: CAWSHRKNQPQHF. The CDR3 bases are TGTGCCTGGAGTCACAGGAAGAATCAGCCCCAGCATTTT.

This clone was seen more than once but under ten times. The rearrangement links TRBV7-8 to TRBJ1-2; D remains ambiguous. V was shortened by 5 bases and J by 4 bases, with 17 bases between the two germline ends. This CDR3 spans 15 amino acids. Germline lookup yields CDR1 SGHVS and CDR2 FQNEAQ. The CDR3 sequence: CASSPERVFLYGYTF. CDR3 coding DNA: TGTGCCAGCAGCCCCGAGAGGGTCTTTCTCTATGGCTACACCTTC.

CDR3 loop: CASRRETGELFF. The CDR3 DNA sequence: TGTGCCAGCAGACGGGAGACCGGGGAGCTGTTTTTT. The chain links TRBV11-2 to TRBJ2-2; a weak D match, TRBD2 (6 bases). This CDR3 has 12 amino acids. V was trimmed by 6 bases and J by 5 bases, leaving 7 bases between them. CDR1 and CDR2 (germline): SGHAT, FQNNGV.

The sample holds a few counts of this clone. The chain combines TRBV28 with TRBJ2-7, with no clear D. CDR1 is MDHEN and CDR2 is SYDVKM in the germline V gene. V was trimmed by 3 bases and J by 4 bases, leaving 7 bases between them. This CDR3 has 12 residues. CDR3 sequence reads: CASSFGPYEQYF. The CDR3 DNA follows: TGTGCCAGCAGTTTTGGACCTTACGAGCAGTACTTC. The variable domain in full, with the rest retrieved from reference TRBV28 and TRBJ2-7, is DVKVTQSSRYLVKRTGEKVFLECVQDMDHENMFWYRQDPGLGLRLIYFSYDVKMKEKGDIPEGYSVSREKKERFSLILESASTNQTSMYLCASSFGPYEQYFGPGTRLTVT.

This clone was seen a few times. The CDR3, as DNA: TGTGCTACCAACGGACAGCGTTATAGCAATCAGCCCCAGCATTTT. It codes for CATNGQRYSNQPQHF. The V gene is TRBV7-7, the J gene TRBJ1-5; a weak D match, TRBD1 (6 bases). Germline CDR1 is SSHAT and CDR2 is FNYEAQ (reference sequence). The CDR3 has 15 amino acids.

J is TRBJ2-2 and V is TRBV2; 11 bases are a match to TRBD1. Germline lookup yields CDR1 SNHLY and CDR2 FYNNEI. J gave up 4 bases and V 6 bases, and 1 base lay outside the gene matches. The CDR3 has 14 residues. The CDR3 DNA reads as TGTGCCAGCAGAGGGACAGGGGGCACCGGGGAGCTGTTTTTT. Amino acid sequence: CASRGTGGTGELFF.

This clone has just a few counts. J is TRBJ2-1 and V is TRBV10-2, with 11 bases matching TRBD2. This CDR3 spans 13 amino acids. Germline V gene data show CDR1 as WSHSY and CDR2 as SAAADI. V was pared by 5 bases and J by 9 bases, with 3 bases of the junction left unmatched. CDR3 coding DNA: TGCGCCAGCAGTCTAGCGGGGGGTGGTGAGCAGTTCTTC. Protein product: CASSLAGGGEQFF.

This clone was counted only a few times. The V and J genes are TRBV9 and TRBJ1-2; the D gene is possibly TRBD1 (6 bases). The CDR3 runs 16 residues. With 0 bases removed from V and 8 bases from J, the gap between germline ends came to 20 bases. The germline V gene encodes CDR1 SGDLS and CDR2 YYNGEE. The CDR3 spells CASSVDALDSLGGYTF. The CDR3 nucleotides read TGTGCCAGCAGCGTAGACGCCCTGGACAGTCTCGGGGGCTACACCTTC.

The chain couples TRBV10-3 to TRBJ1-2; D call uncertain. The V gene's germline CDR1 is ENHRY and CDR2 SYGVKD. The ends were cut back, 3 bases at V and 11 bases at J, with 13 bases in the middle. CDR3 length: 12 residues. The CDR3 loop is CAISDDLMGYTF. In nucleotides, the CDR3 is TGTGCCATCAGTGACGACCTAATGGGGTACACCTTC.

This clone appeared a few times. CDR3 amino acids: CASSPQGLRQFF. The CDR3 DNA reads TGTGCCAGCAGCCCACAGGGTCTAAGGCAGTTCTTC. V and J are TRBV14 and TRBJ2-1; D possibly corresponds to TRBD1 (6 bases). CDR1 SGHDN and CDR2 FVKESK come from the germline V gene. The CDR3 has 12 amino acids. V was trimmed by 4 bases and J by 12 bases, leaving 13 bases between them.